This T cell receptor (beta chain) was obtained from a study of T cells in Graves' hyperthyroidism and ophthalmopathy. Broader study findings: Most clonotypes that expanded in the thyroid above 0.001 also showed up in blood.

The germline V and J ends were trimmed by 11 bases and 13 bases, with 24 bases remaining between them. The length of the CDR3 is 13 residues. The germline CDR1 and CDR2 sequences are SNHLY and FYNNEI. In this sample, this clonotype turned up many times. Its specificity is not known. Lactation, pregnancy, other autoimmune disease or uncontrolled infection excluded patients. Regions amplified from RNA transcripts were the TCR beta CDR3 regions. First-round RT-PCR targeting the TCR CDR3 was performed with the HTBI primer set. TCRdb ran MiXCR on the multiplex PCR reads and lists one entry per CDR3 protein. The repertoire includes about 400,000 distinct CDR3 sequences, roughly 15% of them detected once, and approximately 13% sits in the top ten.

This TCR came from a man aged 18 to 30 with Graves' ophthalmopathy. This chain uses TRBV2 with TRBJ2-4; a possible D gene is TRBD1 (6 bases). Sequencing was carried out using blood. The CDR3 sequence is CAGGFGPQGLQYF. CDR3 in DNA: TGTGCCGGGGGCTTTGGTCCCCAGGGTTTACAGTACTTC. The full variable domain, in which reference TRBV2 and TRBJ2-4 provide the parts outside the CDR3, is EPEVTQTPSHQVTQMGQEVILRCVPISNHLYFYWYRQILGQKVEFLVSFYNNEISEKSEIFDDQFSVERPDGSNFTLKIRSTKLEDSAMYFCAGGFGPQGLQYFGAGTRLSVL.